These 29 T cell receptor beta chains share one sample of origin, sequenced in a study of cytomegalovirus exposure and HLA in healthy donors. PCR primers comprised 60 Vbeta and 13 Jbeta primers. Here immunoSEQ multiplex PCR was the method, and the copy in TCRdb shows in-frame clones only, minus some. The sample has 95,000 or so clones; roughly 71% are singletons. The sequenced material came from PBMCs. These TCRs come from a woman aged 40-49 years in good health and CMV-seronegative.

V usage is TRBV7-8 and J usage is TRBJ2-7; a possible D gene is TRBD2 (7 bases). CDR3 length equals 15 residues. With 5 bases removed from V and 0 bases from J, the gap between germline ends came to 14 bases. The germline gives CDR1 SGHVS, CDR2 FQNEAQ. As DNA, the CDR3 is TGTGCCAGCAGCCAACTAGGGGGGGCCTCCTACGAGCAGTACTTC. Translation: CASSQLGGASYEQYF.

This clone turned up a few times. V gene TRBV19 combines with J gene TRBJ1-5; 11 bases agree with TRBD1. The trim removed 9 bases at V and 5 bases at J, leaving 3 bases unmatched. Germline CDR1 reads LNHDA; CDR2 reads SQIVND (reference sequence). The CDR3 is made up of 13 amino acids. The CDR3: CASRDRGYQPQHF. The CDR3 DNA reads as TGTGCCAGCCGGGACAGGGGGTATCAGCCCCAGCATTTT. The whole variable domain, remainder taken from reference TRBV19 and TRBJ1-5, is DGGITQSPKYLFRKEGQNVTLSCEQNLNHDAMYWYRQDPGQGLRLIYYSQIVNDFQKGDIAEGYSVSREKKESFPLTVTSAQKNPTAFYLCASRDRGYQPQHFGDGTRLSIL.

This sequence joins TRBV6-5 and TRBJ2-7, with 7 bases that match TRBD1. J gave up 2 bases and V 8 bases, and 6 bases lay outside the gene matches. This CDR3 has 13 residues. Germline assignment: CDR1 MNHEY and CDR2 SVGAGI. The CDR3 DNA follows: TGTGCCAGCCAGGGGGTTAATACCTACGAGCAGTACTTC. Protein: CASQGVNTYEQYF.

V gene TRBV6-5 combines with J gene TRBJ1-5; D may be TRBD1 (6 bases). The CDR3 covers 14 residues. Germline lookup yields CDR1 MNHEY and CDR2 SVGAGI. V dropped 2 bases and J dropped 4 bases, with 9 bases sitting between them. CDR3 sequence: CASSYQQGNQPQHF. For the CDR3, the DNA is TGTGCCAGCAGTTACCAACAGGGTAATCAGCCCCAGCATTTT.

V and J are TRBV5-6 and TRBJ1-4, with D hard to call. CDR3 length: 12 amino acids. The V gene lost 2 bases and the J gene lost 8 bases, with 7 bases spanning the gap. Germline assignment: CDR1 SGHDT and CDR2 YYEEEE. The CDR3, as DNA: TGTGCCAGCAGCTTTTCCAGAGAAAAACTGTTTTTT. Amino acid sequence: CASSFSREKLFF. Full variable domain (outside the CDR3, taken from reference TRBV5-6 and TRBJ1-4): DAGVTQSPTHLIKTRGQQVTLRCSPKSGHDTVSWYQQALGQGPQFIFQYYEEEERQRGNFPDRFSGHQFPNYSSELNVNALLLGDSALYLCASSFSREKLFFGSGTQLSVL.

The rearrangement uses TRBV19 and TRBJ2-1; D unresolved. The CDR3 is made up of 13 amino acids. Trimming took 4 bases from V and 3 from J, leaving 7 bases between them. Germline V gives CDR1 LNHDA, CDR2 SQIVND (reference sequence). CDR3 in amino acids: CASSSGNYNEQFF. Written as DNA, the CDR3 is TGTGCCAGTAGTAGCGGAAACTACAATGAGCAGTTCTTC. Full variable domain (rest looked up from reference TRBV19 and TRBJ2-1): DGGITQSPKYLFRKEGQNVTLSCEQNLNHDAMYWYRQDPGQGLRLIYYSQIVNDFQKGDIAEGYSVSREKKESFPLTVTSAQKNPTAFYLCASSSGNYNEQFFGPGTRLTVL.

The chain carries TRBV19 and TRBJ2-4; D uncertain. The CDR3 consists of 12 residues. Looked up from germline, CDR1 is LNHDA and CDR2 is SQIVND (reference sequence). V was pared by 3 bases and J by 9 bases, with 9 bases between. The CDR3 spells CASSMSLSIQYF. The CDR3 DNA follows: TGTGCCAGTAGTATGAGTTTGAGCATTCAGTACTTC.

The CDR3 bases are TGCGCCAGCAGCCAAGAAGGGGGCCGGGATGAGCAGTTCTTC. Translation: CASSQEGGRDEQFF. This sequence joins TRBV4-1 and TRBJ2-1; 7 bases match TRBD1. CDR3 length: 14 residues. Germline V gives CDR1 MGHRA, CDR2 YSYEKL. Losses at the gene ends were 0 bases for V and 8 bases for J; bases not matched to a gene: 4.

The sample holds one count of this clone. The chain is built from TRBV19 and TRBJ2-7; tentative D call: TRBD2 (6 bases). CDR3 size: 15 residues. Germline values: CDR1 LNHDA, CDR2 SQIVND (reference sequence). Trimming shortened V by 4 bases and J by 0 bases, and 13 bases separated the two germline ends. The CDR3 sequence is CASSRGDLRSYEQYF. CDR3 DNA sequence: TGTGCCAGTAGTAGGGGGGACTTACGCTCCTACGAGCAGTACTTC.

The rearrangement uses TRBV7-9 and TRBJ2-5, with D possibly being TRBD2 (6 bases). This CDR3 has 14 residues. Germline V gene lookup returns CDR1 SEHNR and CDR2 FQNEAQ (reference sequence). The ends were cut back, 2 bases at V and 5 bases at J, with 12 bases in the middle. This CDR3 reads CASSLLGGFETQYF. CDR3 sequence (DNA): TGTGCCAGCAGCTTATTAGGAGGGTTCGAGACCCAGTACTTC.

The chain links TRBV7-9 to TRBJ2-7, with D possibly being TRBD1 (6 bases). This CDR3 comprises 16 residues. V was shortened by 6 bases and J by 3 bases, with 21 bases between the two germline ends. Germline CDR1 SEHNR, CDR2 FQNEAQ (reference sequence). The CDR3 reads CASRALSRQEDYEQYF. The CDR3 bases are TGTGCCAGCAGGGCTCTGTCTAGACAGGAGGACTACGAGCAGTACTTC. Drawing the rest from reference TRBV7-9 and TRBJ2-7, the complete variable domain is DTGVSQNPRHKITKRGQNVTFRCDPISEHNRLYWYRQTLGQGPEFLTYFQNEAQLEKSRLLSDRFSAERPKGSFSTLEIQRTEQGDSAMYLCASRALSRQEDYEQYFGPGTRLTVT.

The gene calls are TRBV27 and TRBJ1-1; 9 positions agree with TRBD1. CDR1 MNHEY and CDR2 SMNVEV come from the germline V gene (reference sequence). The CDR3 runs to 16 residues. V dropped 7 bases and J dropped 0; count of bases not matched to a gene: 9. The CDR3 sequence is CASKPDRGFLNTEAFF. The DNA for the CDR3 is TGTGCCAGCAAGCCGGACAGGGGTTTTCTGAACACTGAAGCTTTCTTT.

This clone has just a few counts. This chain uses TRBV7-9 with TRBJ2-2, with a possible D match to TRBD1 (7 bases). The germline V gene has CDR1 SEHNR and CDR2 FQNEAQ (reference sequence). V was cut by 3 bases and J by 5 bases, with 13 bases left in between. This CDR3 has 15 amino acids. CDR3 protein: CASSFRAGGTGELFF. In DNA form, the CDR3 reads TGTGCCAGCAGCTTCCGAGCAGGGGGGACCGGGGAGCTGTTTTTT.

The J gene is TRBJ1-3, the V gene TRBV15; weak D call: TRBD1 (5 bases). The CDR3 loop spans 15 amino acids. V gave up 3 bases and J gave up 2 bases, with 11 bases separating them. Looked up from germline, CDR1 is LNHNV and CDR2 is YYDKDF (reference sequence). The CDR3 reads CATSREGRAGNTIYF. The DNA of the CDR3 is TGTGCCACCAGCAGGGAAGGCAGGGCTGGAAACACCATATATTTT.

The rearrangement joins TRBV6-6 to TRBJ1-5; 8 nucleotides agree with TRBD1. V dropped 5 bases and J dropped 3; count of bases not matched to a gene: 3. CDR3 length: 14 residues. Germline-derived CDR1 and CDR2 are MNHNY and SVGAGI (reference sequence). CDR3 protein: CASSGQGNNQPQHF. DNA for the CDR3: TGTGCCAGCAGTGGACAGGGAAACAATCAGCCCCAGCATTTT.

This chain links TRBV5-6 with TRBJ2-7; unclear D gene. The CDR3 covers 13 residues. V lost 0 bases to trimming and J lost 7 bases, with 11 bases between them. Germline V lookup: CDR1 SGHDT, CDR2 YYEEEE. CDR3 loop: CASSLGIQLEQYF. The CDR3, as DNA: TGTGCCAGCAGCTTGGGCATCCAGTTGGAGCAGTACTTC.

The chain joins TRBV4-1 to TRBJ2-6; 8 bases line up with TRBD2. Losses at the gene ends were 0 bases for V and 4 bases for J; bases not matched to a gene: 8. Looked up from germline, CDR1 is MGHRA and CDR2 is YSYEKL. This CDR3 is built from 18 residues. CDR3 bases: TGCGCCAGCAGCCAAGATCCGCGGGGGGCCACCGGGGCCAACGTCCTGACTTTC. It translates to CASSQDPRGATGANVLTF.

CDR3 sequence: CASTGTSGAGEQFF. CDR3 in DNA: TGTGCCAGCACCGGGACTAGCGGAGCTGGGGAGCAGTTCTTC. The chain is built from TRBV25-1 and TRBJ2-1; 11 positions agree with TRBD2. Trimming cost V 7 bases and J 10 bases; bases outside gene matches: 9. Germline CDR1 and CDR2: MGHDK and SYGVNS. The CDR3 totals 14 residues.

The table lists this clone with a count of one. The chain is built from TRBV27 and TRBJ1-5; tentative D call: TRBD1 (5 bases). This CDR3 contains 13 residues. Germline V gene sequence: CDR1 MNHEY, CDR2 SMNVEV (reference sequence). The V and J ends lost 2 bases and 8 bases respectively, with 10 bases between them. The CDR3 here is CASSLRPREPQHF. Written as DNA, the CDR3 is TGTGCCAGCAGTTTAAGACCCAGGGAGCCCCAGCATTTT.

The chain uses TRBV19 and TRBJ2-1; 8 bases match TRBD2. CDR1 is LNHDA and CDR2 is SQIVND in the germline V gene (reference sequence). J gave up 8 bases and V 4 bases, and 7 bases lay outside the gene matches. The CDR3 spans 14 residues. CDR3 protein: CASSSQRERDEQFF. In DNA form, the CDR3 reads TGTGCCAGTAGTAGCCAGCGGGAGAGGGATGAGCAGTTCTTC.

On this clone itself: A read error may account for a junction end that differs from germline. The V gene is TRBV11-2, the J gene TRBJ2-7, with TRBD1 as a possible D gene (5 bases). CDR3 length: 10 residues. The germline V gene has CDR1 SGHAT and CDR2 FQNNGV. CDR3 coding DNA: TGTGCCAGCAGCTTAGTACAGGCGCACTTC. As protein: CASSLVQAHF.

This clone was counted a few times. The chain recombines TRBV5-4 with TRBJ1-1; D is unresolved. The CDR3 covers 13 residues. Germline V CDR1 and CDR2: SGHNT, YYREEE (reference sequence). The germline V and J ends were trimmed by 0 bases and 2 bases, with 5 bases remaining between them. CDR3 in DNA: TGTGCCAGCAGCTTGGGCAGAAACACTGAAGCTTTCTTT. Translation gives CASSLGRNTEAFF.

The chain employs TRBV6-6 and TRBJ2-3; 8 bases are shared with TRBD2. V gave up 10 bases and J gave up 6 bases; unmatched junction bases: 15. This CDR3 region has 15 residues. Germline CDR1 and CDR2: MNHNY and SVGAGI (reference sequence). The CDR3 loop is CATSNYGGALDTQYF. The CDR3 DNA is TGTGCCACTTCCAATTACGGGGGGGCTTTGGATACGCAGTATTTT.

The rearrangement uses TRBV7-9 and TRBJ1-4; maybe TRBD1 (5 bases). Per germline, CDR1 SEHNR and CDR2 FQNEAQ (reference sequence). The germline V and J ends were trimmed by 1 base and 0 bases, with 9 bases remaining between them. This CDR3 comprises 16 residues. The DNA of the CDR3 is TGTGCCAGCAGCTTAGGGAAGGGGACAACTAATGAAAAACTGTTTTTT. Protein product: CASSLGKGTTNEKLFF. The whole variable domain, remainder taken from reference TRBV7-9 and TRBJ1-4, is DTGVSQNPRHKITKRGQNVTFRCDPISEHNRLYWYRQTLGQGPEFLTYFQNEAQLEKSRLLSDRFSAERPKGSFSTLEIQRTEQGDSAMYLCASSLGKGTTNEKLFFGSGTQLSVL.

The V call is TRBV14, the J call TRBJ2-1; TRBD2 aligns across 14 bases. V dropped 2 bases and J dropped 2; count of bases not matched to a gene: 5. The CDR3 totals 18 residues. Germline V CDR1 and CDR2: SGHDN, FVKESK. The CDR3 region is CASSQWTSGGTTYNEQFF. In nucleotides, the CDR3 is TGTGCCAGCAGCCAATGGACTAGCGGGGGGACGACCTACAATGAGCAGTTCTTC.

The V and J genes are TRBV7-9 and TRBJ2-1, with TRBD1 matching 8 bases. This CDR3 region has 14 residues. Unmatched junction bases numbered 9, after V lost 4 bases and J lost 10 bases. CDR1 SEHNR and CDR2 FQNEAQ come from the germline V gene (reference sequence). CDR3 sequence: CASSSRDRQREQFF. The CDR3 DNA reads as TGTGCCAGCAGCTCACGGGACAGGCAGAGGGAGCAGTTCTTC. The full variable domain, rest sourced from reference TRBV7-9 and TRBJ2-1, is DTGVSQNPRHKITKRGQNVTFRCDPISEHNRLYWYRQTLGQGPEFLTYFQNEAQLEKSRLLSDRFSAERPKGSFSTLEIQRTEQGDSAMYLCASSSRDRQREQFFGPGTRLTVL.

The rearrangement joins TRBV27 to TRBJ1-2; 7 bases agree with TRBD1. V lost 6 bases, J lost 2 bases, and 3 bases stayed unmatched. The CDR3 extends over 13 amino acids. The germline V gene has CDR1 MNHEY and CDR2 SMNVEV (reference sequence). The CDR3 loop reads CASRVQGNYGYTF. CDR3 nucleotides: TGTGCCAGCAGGGTACAGGGGAACTATGGCTACACCTTC.

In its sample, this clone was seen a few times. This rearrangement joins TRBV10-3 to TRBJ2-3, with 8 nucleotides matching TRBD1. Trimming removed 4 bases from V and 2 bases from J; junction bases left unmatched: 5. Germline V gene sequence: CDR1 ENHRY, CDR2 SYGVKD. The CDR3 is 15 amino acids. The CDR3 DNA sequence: TGTGCCATCAGTGCTGACAGGGGCATCACAGATACGCAGTATTTT. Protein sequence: CAISADRGITDTQYF.

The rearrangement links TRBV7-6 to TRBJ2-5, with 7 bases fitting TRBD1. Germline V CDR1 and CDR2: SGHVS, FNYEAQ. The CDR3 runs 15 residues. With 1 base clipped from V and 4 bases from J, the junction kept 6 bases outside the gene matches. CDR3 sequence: CASSLGAGGRETQYF. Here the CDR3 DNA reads TGTGCCAGCAGCTTAGGGGCAGGGGGTCGAGAGACCCAGTACTTC. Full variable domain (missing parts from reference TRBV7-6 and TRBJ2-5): GAGVSQSPRYKVTKRGQDVALRCDPISGHVSLYWYRQALGQGPEFLTYFNYEAQQDKSGLPNDRFSAERPEGSISTLTIQRTEQRDSAMYRCASSLGAGGRETQYFGPGTRLLVL.